Reported below is one T cell receptor beta chain. Its antigen is unknown. One end of the junction is discordant with germline, which a read error may explain. Tumor samples were obtained before definitive surgery or chemotherapy. These data come from a study of high-grade serous ovarian cancer treatment subgroups. Study results and limitations: Bulk tumor TCR sequencing gave no spatial information. Higher neoantigen levels went with greater TCR clonal relatedness.

This CDR3 has 20 residues. Germline V gene sequence: CDR1 MDHEN, CDR2 SYDVKM. Clones were sequenced by immunoSEQ multiplex PCR, and TCRdb holds only the in-frame ones, with some missing. In the table there are about 30,000 clones, about 81% of which are singletons. Material for sequencing was tumor tissue. This sequence was found in a human donor with high-grade serous ovarian cancer. This chain connects TRBV28 to TRBJ2-3; 16 positions match TRBD2. The CDR3 DNA reads TGTGCCAGCAATTTATCTCCGGGACTAGCGGGAGGGGTCGGGGAAGATACGCAGTATTTT. Translation: CASNLSPGLAGGVGEDTQYF.